These 31 T cell receptor beta chains originate from one sample sequenced in a study of cytomegalovirus exposure and HLA in healthy donors. PCR was performed using 60 Vbeta and 13 Jbeta primers. Sequencing was performed with immunoSEQ multiplex PCR; in TCRdb, only in-frame clones are kept and a portion is missing. The sample shows approximately 150,000 clones, 60% to 80% of them seen only once. The sample was PBMCs. These receptors were taken from a man between 25 and 39 years old in good health and CMV-seropositive.

J is TRBJ2-5 and V is TRBV2; the match to TRBD2 covers 9 bases. The CDR3 has 14 amino acids. V dropped 8 bases and J dropped 1; count of bases not matched to a gene: 5. Germline V gene lookup returns CDR1 SNHLY and CDR2 FYNNEI. CDR3 nucleotides: TGTGCCAGCGGGGCTAGCGGGGCCCAAGAGACCCAGTACTTC. Its protein product is CASGASGAQETQYF. The full variable domain, in which reference TRBV2 and TRBJ2-5 provide the parts outside the CDR3, is EPEVTQTPSHQVTQMGQEVILRCVPISNHLYFYWYRQILGQKVEFLVSFYNNEISEKSEIFDDQFSVERPDGSNFTLKIRSTKLEDSAMYFCASGASGAQETQYFGPGTRLLVL.

The V call is TRBV28, the J call TRBJ1-5; perhaps TRBD1 as D (5 bases). The CDR3 consists of 16 residues. V was shortened by 6 bases and J by 1 base, with 16 bases between the two germline ends. CDR1 MDHEN and CDR2 SYDVKM come from the germline V gene. CDR3 region: CASSHRGSMSNQPQHF. As DNA, the CDR3 is TGTGCCAGCAGCCATAGGGGCAGTATGAGCAATCAGCCCCAGCATTTT. Looking up the rest from reference TRBV28 and TRBJ1-5 gives the full variable domain: DVKVTQSSRYLVKRTGEKVFLECVQDMDHENMFWYRQDPGLGLRLIYFSYDVKMKEKGDIPEGYSVSREKKERFSLILESASTNQTSMYLCASSHRGSMSNQPQHFGDGTRLSIL.

This clone was picked up one time. The chain uses TRBV27 and TRBJ2-1, with D perhaps TRBD2 (6 bases). The germline V and J ends were trimmed by 4 bases and 5 bases, with 12 bases remaining between them. The CDR3 is 14 amino acids. In germline, CDR1 is MNHEY, CDR2 SMNVEV (reference sequence). For the CDR3, the DNA is TGTGCCAGCAGTTCGCGTGGGGGGAACAATGAGCAGTTCTTC. It codes for CASSSRGGNNEQFF.

The chain carries TRBV7-9 and TRBJ1-1; TRBD1 agrees at 12 bases. V trimming: 2 bases; J trimming: 6 bases; junction bases outside the gene matches: 13. This CDR3 has 18 residues. CDR1 SEHNR and CDR2 FQNEAQ come from the germline V gene (reference sequence). The CDR3 nucleotides read TGTGCCAGCAGCTTATTTGTTGGGACAGGGGGCCTCGACGCTGAAGCTTTCTTT. It is translated as CASSLFVGTGGLDAEAFF.

The chain joins TRBV4-1 to TRBJ2-1; 7 bases are a match to TRBD1. The CDR3 contains 15 residues. From germline, CDR1 is MGHRA and CDR2 YSYEKL. Trimming at V came to 0 bases and at J to 7 bases, leaving 6 bases not matched to a gene. The CDR3 protein is CASSQDQRGLNEQFF. CDR3 nucleotide sequence: TGCGCCAGCAGCCAAGATCAAAGGGGGCTAAATGAGCAGTTCTTC.

V is TRBV14 and J is TRBJ1-1; maybe TRBD1 (6 bases). Germline values: CDR1 SGHDN, CDR2 FVKESK. V was trimmed by 4 bases and J by 1 base, leaving 13 bases between them. The CDR3 is made up of 15 amino acids. CDR3 nucleotides: TGTGCCAGCAGCCCCCAGACAGGCCAGAACACTGAAGCTTTCTTT. This sequence encodes CASSPQTGQNTEAFF.

The chain couples TRBV13 to TRBJ1-3, with D possibly matching TRBD1 (6 bases). Germline values: CDR1 PRHDT, CDR2 FYEKMQ (reference sequence). The CDR3 covers 14 residues. Trimming took off 5 bases at V and 2 bases at J, with 10 bases between the two ends. CDR3 loop: CASSNRVAGNTIYF. In DNA form, the CDR3 reads TGTGCCAGCAGCAACAGGGTGGCTGGAAACACCATATATTTT.

This chain joins TRBV7-6 and TRBJ1-2, with 7 bases identical to TRBD1. The V and J ends lost 0 bases and 6 bases, in that order; junction bases with no gene match: 4. CDR3 length equals 14 residues. Germline V gives CDR1 SGHVS, CDR2 FNYEAQ. CDR3 nucleotides: TGTGCCAGCAGCTTAGCCCGGGACAGAAATGGCTACACCTTC. As protein: CASSLARDRNGYTF.

This clone was detected only once. The chain joins TRBV29-1 to TRBJ2-1; TRBD1 agrees at 10 bases. With V trimmed by 7 bases and J by 3 bases, 3 bases remained unmatched. CDR3 length: 13 amino acids. CDR1 and CDR2 from the germline V gene are SQVTM and ANQGSEA. This CDR3 is CSARTGGYNEQFF. In nucleotides, the CDR3 is TGCAGCGCTCGGACAGGGGGCTACAATGAGCAGTTCTTC.

The chain couples TRBV11-2 to TRBJ1-5, with D tentatively TRBD1 (5 bases). Germline loops: CDR1 SGHAT, CDR2 FQNNGV. The V gene lost 1 base and the J gene lost 1 base, with 8 bases spanning the gap. CDR3 length: 15 amino acids. This CDR3 reads CASSLGGESNQPQHF. CDR3 DNA: TGTGCCAGCAGCTTAGGGGGGGAGAGCAATCAGCCCCAGCATTTT.

V and J are TRBV19 and TRBJ2-3, with TRBD2 as a possible D gene (5 bases). The V gene lost 3 bases and the J gene lost 1 base, with 11 bases spanning the gap. Germline V lookup: CDR1 LNHDA, CDR2 SQIVND (reference sequence). CDR3 length equals 15 residues. The CDR3 is CASSMVDSRTDTQYF. In DNA form, the CDR3 reads TGTGCCAGTAGTATGGTGGACTCACGCACAGATACGCAGTATTTT.

A few counts support this clone. The same CDR3 arises from other DNA sequences in this sample as well. V is TRBV30 and J is TRBJ1-5, with 7 positions matching TRBD1. Trimming at V came to 0 bases and at J to 4 bases, leaving 0 bases not matched to a gene. CDR1 is GTSNPN, CDR2 SVGIG, per germline (reference sequence). This CDR3 region has 13 residues. The CDR3, as DNA: TGTGCCTGGAGTGTACAGGGGAATCAGCCCCAGCATTTT. Translated, it gives CAWSVQGNQPQHF.

The V call is TRBV7-9, the J call TRBJ1-6, with TRBD1 matching 7 bases. The CDR3 length is 15 residues. With 5 bases clipped from V and 7 bases from J, the junction kept 8 bases outside the gene matches. Germline loops: CDR1 SEHNR, CDR2 FQNEAQ (reference sequence). The CDR3 reads CASSLDRVENSPLHF. CDR3 DNA sequence: TGTGCCAGCAGCCTAGACAGGGTTGAAAATTCACCCCTCCACTTT.

This chain joins TRBV6-1 and TRBJ1-4, with D possibly matching TRBD1 (5 bases). Trimming left V 3 bases short and J 8 bases short, with 13 bases between. Germline CDR1 is MNHNS and CDR2 is SASEGT. This CDR3 has 14 residues. CDR3 in DNA: TGTGCCAGCAGTGAGGATACCTGGGGCGAAAAACTGTTTTTT. This gives the protein CASSEDTWGEKLFF.

This chain uses TRBV6-5 with TRBJ2-1, with 12 bases identical to TRBD2. Germline values: CDR1 MNHEY, CDR2 SVGAGI. J gave up 10 bases and V 5 bases, and 3 bases lay outside the gene matches. The CDR3 consists of 13 residues. CDR3 protein: CASSRGLAGEQFF. For the CDR3, the DNA is TGTGCCAGCAGTAGAGGACTAGCGGGGGAGCAGTTCTTC.

This chain joins TRBV27 and TRBJ2-7; TRBD1 matches 7 bases. J was trimmed by 2 bases and V by 8 bases; bases with no gene match: 6. The V gene's germline CDR1 is MNHEY and CDR2 SMNVEV (reference sequence). The CDR3 loop spans 13 amino acids. The CDR3 DNA is TGTGCCAGCTCGGCCAGGGGGACCTACGAGCAGTACTTC. It yields the protein CASSARGTYEQYF.

This clone was detected only a few times. The rearrangement joins TRBV10-2 to TRBJ2-1; 13 bases line up with TRBD2. CDR3 length: 14 residues. Germline loops: CDR1 WSHSY, CDR2 SAAADI. J gave up 11 bases and V 3 bases, and 4 bases lay outside the gene matches. CDR3 DNA: TGCGCCAGCAGTGAAACTAGCGGGGGGGTTAAGCAGTTCTTC. Protein product: CASSETSGGVKQFF.

The chain recombines TRBV9 with TRBJ2-2, with D unclear. Germline CDR1 and CDR2: SGDLS and YYNGEE. The CDR3 is made up of 15 amino acids. The V and J ends lost 0 bases and 7 bases respectively, with 13 bases between them. For the CDR3, the DNA is TGTGCCAGCAGCGTAGAGGCCCGAAGGAGCGGGGAGCTGTTTTTT. Translated, it gives CASSVEARRSGELFF.

This clone was counted once. The chain links TRBV28 to TRBJ2-7; D is ambiguous. Germline V gene data show CDR1 as MDHEN and CDR2 as SYDVKM. The CDR3 has 13 residues. Trimming took off 4 bases at V and 2 bases at J, with 9 bases between the two ends. Written as DNA, the CDR3 is TGTGCCAGCAGTTCCTCCCCTGCCTACGAGCAGTACTTC. It encodes CASSSSPAYEQYF.

V and J are TRBV11-2 and TRBJ1-1, with D hard to call. Trimming took off 7 bases at V and 5 bases at J, with 14 bases between the two ends. Per the germline V gene, CDR1 is SGHAT and CDR2 is FQNNGV. CDR3 length: 13 amino acids. The CDR3 loop is CASTGGLETEAFF. CDR3 coding DNA: TGTGCCAGCACCGGAGGTTTAGAAACTGAAGCTTTCTTT.

The V and J genes are TRBV30 and TRBJ2-1; tentatively, D is TRBD1 (5 bases). The germline V gene encodes CDR1 GTSNPN and CDR2 SVGIG (reference sequence). Trimming took 8 bases from V and 1 from J, leaving 15 bases between them. The CDR3 contains 14 residues. The CDR3 sequence: CAGRVLSSYNEQFF. The CDR3 bases are TGTGCCGGCAGGGTTCTCAGTTCCTACAATGAGCAGTTCTTC. Full variable domain (outside the CDR3, taken from reference TRBV30 and TRBJ2-1): SQTIHQWPATLVQPVGSPLSLECTVEGTSNPNLYWYRQAAGRGLQLLFYSVGIGQISSEVPQNLSASRPQDRQFILSSKKLLLSDSGFYLCAGRVLSSYNEQFFGPGTRLTVL.

The chain joins TRBV7-3 to TRBJ2-1; 11 bases fit TRBD1. Unmatched junction bases numbered 5, after V lost 5 bases and J lost 5 bases. The germline CDR1 and CDR2 sequences are SGHTA and FQGTGA. The CDR3 is 15 amino acids. The CDR3 loop is CASSPRTGGHNEQFF. Written as DNA, the CDR3 is TGTGCCAGCAGCCCGAGGACAGGGGGCCACAATGAGCAGTTCTTC.

This chain joins TRBV14 and TRBJ1-6; D perhaps matches TRBD1 (5 bases). This CDR3 spans 12 amino acids. Germline values: CDR1 SGHDN, CDR2 FVKESK. Between the trimmed V and J ends, which lost 3 bases and 9 bases, there was a span of 6 bases. The CDR3 loop reads CASSQGGSPLHF. CDR3 bases: TGTGCCAGCAGCCAGGGGGGTTCACCCCTCCACTTT. Together with reference TRBV14 and TRBJ1-6, the CDR3 gives the full variable domain: EAGVTQFPSHSVIEKGQTVTLRCDPISGHDNLYWYRRVMGKEIKFLLHFVKESKQDESGMPNNRFLAERTGGTYSTLKVQPAELEDSGVYFCASSQGGSPLHFGNGTRLTVT.

This clone was counted a few times. The rearrangement uses TRBV7-2 and TRBJ2-5; tentative D call: TRBD1 (7 bases). The V end lost 4 bases, the J end lost 5 bases, and 17 bases lay between the germline ends. The CDR3 consists of 15 residues. The V gene's germline CDR1 is SGHTA and CDR2 FQGNSA. The CDR3 DNA follows: TGTGCCAGCAGCTACAACAAGGGGGCGGGGGAGACCCAGTACTTC. Translating it yields CASSYNKGAGETQYF.

This clone was seen only once. V gene TRBV29-1 combines with J gene TRBJ2-7; 7 bases match TRBD2. The trim removed 4 bases at V and 0 bases at J, leaving 6 bases unmatched. CDR3 length equals 14 residues. Germline CDR1 and CDR2: SQVTM and ANQGSEA. CDR3 nucleotide sequence: TGCAGCGTTGTAGCTAGCGGCCTCTCCTACGAGCAGTACTTC. It encodes CSVVASGLSYEQYF.

This clone has just a few counts. The rearrangement uses TRBV6-5 and TRBJ2-3, with D possibly being TRBD2 (5 bases). Between the trimmed V and J ends, which lost 0 bases and 0 bases, there was a span of 7 bases. This CDR3 is 15 amino acids long. CDR1 and CDR2 (germline): MNHEY, SVGAGI. In DNA, the CDR3 is TGTGCCAGCAGTTACTCTTTAGCGAGCACAGATACGCAGTATTTT. Translating it yields CASSYSLASTDTQYF.

The J gene is TRBJ2-2, the V gene TRBV9, with a weak D call TRBD2 (6 bases). Germline lookup yields CDR1 SGDLS and CDR2 YYNGEE. V lost 3 bases, J lost 5 bases, and 17 bases lay in between. There are 16 residues in the CDR3. This chain's CDR3 is CASSGTSGVRTGELFF. Written as DNA, the CDR3 is TGTGCCAGCAGCGGTACCTCGGGGGTGCGAACCGGGGAGCTGTTTTTT.

CDR3 residues: CASSQDSGLDQEYF. CDR3 in DNA: TGCGCCAGCAGCCAAGACAGCGGGCTAGACCAGGAGTATTTT. The chain employs TRBV4-1 and TRBJ2-3; possible D gene TRBD2, 6 bases. Per the germline V gene, CDR1 is MGHRA and CDR2 is YSYEKL. V lost 0 bases and J 13 bases, leaving 17 bases between the germline ends. The CDR3 loop spans 14 amino acids.

The rearrangement links TRBV7-2 to TRBJ2-3; D perhaps matches TRBD2 (7 bases). V lost 5 bases and J 1 base, leaving 16 bases between the germline ends. CDR3 size: 16 residues. The germline V gene encodes CDR1 SGHTA and CDR2 FQGNSA. The CDR3 sequence is CASSPLGGAGTDTQYF. In DNA, the CDR3 is TGTGCCAGCAGCCCCCTAGGGGGGGCGGGCACAGATACGCAGTATTTT.

V is TRBV19 and J is TRBJ1-5; D is possibly TRBD1 (5 bases). CDR1 LNHDA and CDR2 SQIVND come from the germline V gene (reference sequence). V was trimmed by 1 base and J by 2 bases, leaving 6 bases between them. The length of the CDR3 is 14 residues. This chain's CDR3 is CASSIARGNQPQHF. The CDR3 DNA sequence: TGTGCCAGTAGTATAGCCAGGGGCAATCAGCCCCAGCATTTT.

The rearrangement links TRBV9 to TRBJ1-5, with 9 bases identical to TRBD1. The V segment lost 4 bases and the J segment 6 bases; nucleotides outside the gene matches: 5. Germline CDR1 and CDR2: SGDLS and YYNGEE. This CDR3 comprises 14 residues. Here the CDR3 reads CASSRTGGSQPQHF. CDR3 in DNA: TGTGCCAGCAGCCGAACAGGGGGCAGTCAGCCCCAGCATTTT.